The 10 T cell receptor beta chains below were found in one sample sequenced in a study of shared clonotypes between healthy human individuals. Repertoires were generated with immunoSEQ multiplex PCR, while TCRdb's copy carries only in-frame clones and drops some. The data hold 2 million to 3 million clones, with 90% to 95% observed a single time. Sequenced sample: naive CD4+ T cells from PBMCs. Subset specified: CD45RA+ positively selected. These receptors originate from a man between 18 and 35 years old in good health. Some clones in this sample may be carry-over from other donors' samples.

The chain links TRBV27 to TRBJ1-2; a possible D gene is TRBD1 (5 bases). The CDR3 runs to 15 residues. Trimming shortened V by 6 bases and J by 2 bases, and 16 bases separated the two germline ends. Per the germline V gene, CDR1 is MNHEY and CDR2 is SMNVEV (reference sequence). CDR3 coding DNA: TGTGCCAGCAGGTTCTCAACAGGAGTCAACTATGGCTACACCTTC. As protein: CASRFSTGVNYGYTF.

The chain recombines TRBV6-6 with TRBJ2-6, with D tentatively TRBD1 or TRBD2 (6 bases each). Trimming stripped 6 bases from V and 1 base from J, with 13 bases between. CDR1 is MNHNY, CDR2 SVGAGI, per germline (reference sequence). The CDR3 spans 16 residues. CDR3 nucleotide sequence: TGTGCCAGCAGACCCGGAGGGGGTTCTGGGGCCAACGTCCTGACTTTC. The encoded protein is CASRPGGGSGANVLTF.

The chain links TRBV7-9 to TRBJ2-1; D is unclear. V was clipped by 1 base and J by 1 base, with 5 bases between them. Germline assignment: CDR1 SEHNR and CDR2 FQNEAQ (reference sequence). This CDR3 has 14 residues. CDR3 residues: CASSLVLSYNEQFF. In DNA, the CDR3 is TGTGCCAGCAGCTTAGTTTTATCCTACAATGAGCAGTTCTTC.

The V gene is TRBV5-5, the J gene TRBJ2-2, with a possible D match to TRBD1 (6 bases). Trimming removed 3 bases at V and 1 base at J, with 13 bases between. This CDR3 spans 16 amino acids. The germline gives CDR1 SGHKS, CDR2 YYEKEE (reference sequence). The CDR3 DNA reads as TGTGCCAGCAGCTCACCGGGACAATTGAACACCGGGGAGCTGTTTTTT. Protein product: CASSSPGQLNTGELFF.

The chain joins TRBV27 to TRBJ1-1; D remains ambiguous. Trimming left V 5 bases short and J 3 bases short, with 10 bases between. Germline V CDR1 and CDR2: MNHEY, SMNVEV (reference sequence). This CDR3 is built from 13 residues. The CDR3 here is CASSLGFYTEAFF. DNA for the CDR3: TGTGCCAGCAGTCTCGGATTTTACACTGAAGCTTTCTTT.

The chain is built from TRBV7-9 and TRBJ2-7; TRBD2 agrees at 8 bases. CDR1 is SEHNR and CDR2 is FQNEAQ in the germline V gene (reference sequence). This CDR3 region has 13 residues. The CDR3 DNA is TGTGCGGGAGGTTCGGGAGGGACCTACGAGCAGTACTTC. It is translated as CAGGSGGTYEQYF. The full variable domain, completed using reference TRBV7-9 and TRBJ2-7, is DTGVSQNPRHKITKRGQNVTFRCDPISEHNRLYWYRQTLGQGPEFLTYFQNEAQLEKSRLLSDRFSAERPKGSFSTLEIQRTEQGDSAMYLCAGGSGGTYEQYFGPGTRLTVT.

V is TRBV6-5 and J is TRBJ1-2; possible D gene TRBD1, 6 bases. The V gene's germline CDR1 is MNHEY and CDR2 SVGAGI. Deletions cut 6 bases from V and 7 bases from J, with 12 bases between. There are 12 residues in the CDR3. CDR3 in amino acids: CASRPQGFGYTF. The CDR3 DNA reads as TGTGCCAGCAGACCACAGGGTTTTGGCTACACCTTC.

The CDR3 reads CASIRGGEGNQPQHF. CDR3 nucleotide sequence: TGTGCCAGCATTCGGGGCGGGGAGGGCAATCAGCCCCAGCATTTT. The V gene is TRBV28, the J gene TRBJ1-5; D is possibly TRBD1 (5 bases). V was clipped by 7 bases and J by 2 bases, with 15 bases between them. CDR3 length equals 15 residues. Germline V CDR1 and CDR2: MDHEN, SYDVKM.

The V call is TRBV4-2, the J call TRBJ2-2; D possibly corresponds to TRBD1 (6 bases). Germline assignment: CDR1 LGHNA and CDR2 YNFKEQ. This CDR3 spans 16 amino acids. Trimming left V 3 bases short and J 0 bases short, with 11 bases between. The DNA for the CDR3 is TGTGCCAGCAGCCACTCCGGACAGACGAACACCGGGGAGCTGTTTTTT. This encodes CASSHSGQTNTGELFF.

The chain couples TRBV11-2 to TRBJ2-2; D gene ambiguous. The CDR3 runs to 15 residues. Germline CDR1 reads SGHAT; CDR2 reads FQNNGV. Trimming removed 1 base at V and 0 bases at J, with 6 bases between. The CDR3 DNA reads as TGTGCCAGCAGCTTAGGGACGGCGAACACCGGGGAGCTGTTTTTT. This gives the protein CASSLGTANTGELFF.